Here is one TCR beta chain with its context. Its antigen is not known. Trimming pared 8 bases from V and 9 bases from J, leaving 12 bases between. CDR1 LNHNV and CDR2 YYDKDF come from the germline V gene (reference sequence). The CDR3 consists of 11 residues. These data come from a study of blood T cells in healthy people across ages. Study-wide findings and caveats: Naive T cell percentage showed a strong correlation with TCR beta diversity. It was not known whether donors were CMV positive (a possible confounder of expanded clonotype changes).

Combining a sample-barcoded 5' primer with a J-beta primer mix, a second PCR ran for roughly 7 to 12 cycles. Every molecule of cDNA carried a tag from a template-switch adaptor with 12 random nucleotides. A single record per CDR3 protein comes from TCRdb applying MiXCR to the 5' RACE reads. There are approximately 2,000,000 distinct CDR3 sequences in the sample; roughly two fifths occur only once, and more than 20% lies in the top ten. Source material: blood. The sequence came from a human donor in good health. V usage is TRBV15 and J usage is TRBJ2-3; D may match TRBD1 or TRBD2 (6 bases each). CDR3 nucleotides: TGTGCCACCGCCACGGGGGCCACGCAGTATTTT. Protein sequence: CATATGATQYF. Based on the CDR3 plus reference TRBV15 and TRBJ2-3, the full variable domain is DAMVIQNPRYQVTQFGKPVTLSCSQTLNHNVMYWYQQKSSQAPKLLFHYYDKDFNNEADTPDNFQSRRPNTSFCFLDIRSPGLGDTAMYLCATATGATQYFGPGTRLTVL.